This TCR beta chain was captured by sequencing in a study of T-cell memory formation after mild COVID-19. Study background: For the most part, TCR clusters were specific to one donor.

Broader study findings: Largely, contracting CD4+ clones fell within CM and EM, and contracting CD8+ clones within EMRA. Pre-infection memory harbored some responding clones, suggesting cross-reactive memory joined. Clonal second-wave expansions that peaked on day 37 had unconfirmed SARS-CoV-2 specificity.

Concerning this clonotype itself: Its matching antigen is unknown.

TCRdb analysed the 5' RACE reads with MiXCR anew, one entry per CDR3 protein. This table holds 550,000 to 650,000 distinct CDR3 sequences, about 18% found once. The ends lost 5 bases at V and 2 bases at J; junction bases unmatched: 2. This CDR3 is 15 amino acids long. CDR1 and CDR2 (germline): KGHDR, SFDVKD. This clonotype originated in an adult woman who had mild COVID-19 (a few samples of this study predate the infection). Cell type and time point are not known. V is TRBV24-1 and J is TRBJ2-7, with TRBD2 matching over 13 bases. Sequenced sample: PBMCs or a T cell subset sorted from them (not recorded which). CDR3 DNA sequence: TGTGCCACCAGTGCGACTAGCGGGGGGACCTACGAGCAGTACTTC. Translation: CATSATSGGTYEQYF.